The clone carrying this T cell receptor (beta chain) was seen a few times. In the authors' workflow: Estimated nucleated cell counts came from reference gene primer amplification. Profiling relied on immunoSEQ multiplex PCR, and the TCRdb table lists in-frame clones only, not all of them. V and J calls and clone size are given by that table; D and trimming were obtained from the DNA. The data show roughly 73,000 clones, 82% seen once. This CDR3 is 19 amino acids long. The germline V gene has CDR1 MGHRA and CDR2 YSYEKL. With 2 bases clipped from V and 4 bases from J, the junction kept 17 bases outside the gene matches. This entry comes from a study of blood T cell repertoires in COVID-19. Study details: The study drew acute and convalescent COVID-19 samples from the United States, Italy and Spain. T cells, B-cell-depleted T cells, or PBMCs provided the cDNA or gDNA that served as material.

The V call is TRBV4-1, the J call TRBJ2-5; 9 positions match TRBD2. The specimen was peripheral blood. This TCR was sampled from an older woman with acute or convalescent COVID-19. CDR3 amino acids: CASSQMWVRWRGGGETQYF. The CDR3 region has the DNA TGCGCCAGCAGCCAAATGTGGGTCAGGTGGCGGGGGGGCGGAGAGACCCAGTACTTC.